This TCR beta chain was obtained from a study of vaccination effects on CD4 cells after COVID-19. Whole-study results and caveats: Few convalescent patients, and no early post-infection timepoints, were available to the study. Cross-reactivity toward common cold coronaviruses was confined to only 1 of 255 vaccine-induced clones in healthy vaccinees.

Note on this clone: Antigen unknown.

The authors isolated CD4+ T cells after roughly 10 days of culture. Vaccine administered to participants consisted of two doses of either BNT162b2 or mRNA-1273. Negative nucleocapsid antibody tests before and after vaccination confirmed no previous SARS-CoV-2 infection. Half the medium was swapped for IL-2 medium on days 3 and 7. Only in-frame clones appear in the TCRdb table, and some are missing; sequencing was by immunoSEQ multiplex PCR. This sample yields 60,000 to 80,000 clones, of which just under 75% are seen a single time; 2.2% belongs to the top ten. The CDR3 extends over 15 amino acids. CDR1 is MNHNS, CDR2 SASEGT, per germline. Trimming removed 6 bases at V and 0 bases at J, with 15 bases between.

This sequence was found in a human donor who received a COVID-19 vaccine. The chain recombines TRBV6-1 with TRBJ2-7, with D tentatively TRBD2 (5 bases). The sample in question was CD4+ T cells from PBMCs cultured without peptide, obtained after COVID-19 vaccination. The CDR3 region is CASSSSKGSSYEQYV. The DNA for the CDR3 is TGTGCCAGCAGCTCTAGTAAAGGGAGCTCCTACGAGCAGTACGTC.